This T cell receptor beta chain was retrieved from a study of tumor-infiltrating lymphocytes in primary liver carcinoma (dated by TCRdb to the late 2010s). Background on the whole study: Of the five patients (three men and two women, aged 30 to 69 years), four had hepatocellular carcinoma and one had combined HCC and intrahepatic cholangiocarcinoma. For each liver tumor, the study sampled five regions along with adjacent normal tissue and blood, and applied TCRbeta repertoire sequencing, expression microarrays and whole-exome sequencing. The approximately 24 tumor region samples were profiled with Agilent mRNA microarrays so that TCRbeta repertoire diversity could be related to the local molecular phenotype. Reproducibility between technical replicate repertoires was high, with correlation coefficients above 0.98 and mean shared-clone rates approximately 0.91. The tumors of the five patients were staged as T1-T3 N0M0, with maximum diameters ranging from roughly 4.2 to 10 cm. TCRbeta repertoire sequencing covered 35 specimens from 5 patients: about 25 tumor regions, 5 adjacent noncancerous liver tissues and 5 peripheral blood samples. Samples yielded roughly 3.5 to 7.13 million productive TCRbeta reads; read depth did not differ significantly between tissue types. Study-wide findings and limitations: Since the samples were bulk and unsorted, there was no way to compare CD4+ and CD8+ T cell repertoires. The study included only four or five patients, and the authors note findings should be validated in a larger study. The top 250 clones made up a significantly larger repertoire fraction in tumors than in blood (p = 0.039). Only about 8-24% of top clones were present in all five regions of a tumor, suggesting spatial heterogeneity of tumor-infiltrating T cells. Only the TCR beta chain was sequenced, which likely underestimates true repertoire diversity because unpaired alpha chains were not captured. Consistent with antigen-driven expansion, pairs of tumor regions showed higher repertoire overlap (mean approximately 35%) than either tumor-adjacent pairs (about 17%) or tumor-blood pairs (roughly 15%).

Using a constant-region primer and ProtoScript II reverse transcriptase, TCRbeta-specific cDNA was reverse-transcribed from 450 to 650 ng total RNA. The TCRbeta libraries were prepared through three rounds of nested multiplex PCR following a slightly modified ARM-PCR procedure. The first two PCR rounds used multiplex TRBV1-TRBV30 forward primers with a Cbeta reverse primer, each for 10 cycles. Sample barcodes and Illumina adapters were added in a final 25-cycle PCR with Deep VentR polymerase. Before sequencing, amplicons between 200 and 500 bp were purified from gel using a QIAquick gel extraction kit. An Illumina HiSeq 2500 was used to sequence the TCRbeta amplicons with 250-bp paired-end reads. For the original study's pipeline: Trimmomatic v0.33 was used to quality-trim the reads, and FLASH v1.2.11 was used to merge paired reads so that full CDR3 sequences could be recovered. MiGEC v1.2.1b assigned V, D and J germline segments to the rearranged TCRbeta sequences. Clonotype statistics and Shannon-Wiener diversity indices were computed with VDJtools v1.0.0. Except for diversity analysis, only the 250 most abundant clonotypes of each sample were used in subsequent analyses to reduce sampling bias. In-frame beta chains were kept once TCRdb had trimmed the public reads at Q25 with fastp and called clones with MiXCR. Rows are unified per CDR3 protein, each entry keeping the most common DNA and genes. The V and J calls and clone size are TCRdb's, not the authors'. This sample has 90,000 to 150,000 distinct CDR3 sequences in its table, and 55% to 65% of those were observed once. Over 7% of the sample is held by the ten biggest clonotypes.

The germline V gene specifies SGHAT as CDR1 and FQNNGV as CDR2. The CDR3 holds 16 amino acids from the cysteine to the phenylalanine. Just the 48-base CDR3 DNA is kept, in frame starting at base 1. About this clonotype itself: Its target antigen remains unknown. Germline and junction disagree at one end, which may indicate a read error.

Without any cell sorting, total RNA and DNA were co-extracted from approximately 20-30 mg of bulk tissue using the AllPrep DNA/RNA mini kit. Between late 2015 and 2016, a handful of patients in China with histopathologically diagnosed primary liver carcinoma had surgical resection. At the time of sampling, the patients had chronic HBV infection and had not received any treatment. Each tumor was sampled at five spatially separated regions: the superior, inferior, left-lateral and right-lateral poles and the tumor centre. According to histology, viable tumor cells made up more than 85% of every tumor sample. Each fresh piece of tumor and adjacent tissue was cut in two, with one half stored in RNAlater at -80 degrees C and the other half sent for histology.

The sequence was obtained from a woman aged 55-70 years with primary liver carcinoma and hepatitis B virus infection. The chain employs TRBV11-2 and TRBJ2-7, with 16 middle bases fitting TRBD2. The sample taken for sequencing was liver tumor tissue from sampling region 1. Reading the label with the study, this specimen's cell subset or site is: tumor region T1, superior pole. The CDR3 region: CASSTGTSGGAGERYF. The DNA is as follows: TGTGCCAGCAGTACGGGGACTAGCGGGGGGGCCGGCGAGCGGTACTTC.